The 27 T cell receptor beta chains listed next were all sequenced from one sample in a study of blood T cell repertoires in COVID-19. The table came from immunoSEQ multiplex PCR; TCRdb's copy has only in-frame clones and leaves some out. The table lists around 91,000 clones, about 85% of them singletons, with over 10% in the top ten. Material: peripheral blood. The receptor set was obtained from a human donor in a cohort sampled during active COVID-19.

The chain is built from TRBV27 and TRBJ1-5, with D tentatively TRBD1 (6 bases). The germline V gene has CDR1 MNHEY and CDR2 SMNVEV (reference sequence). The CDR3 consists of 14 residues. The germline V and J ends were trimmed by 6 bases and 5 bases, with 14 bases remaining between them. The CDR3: CASRPAGADQPQHF. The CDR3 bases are TGTGCCAGCAGACCGGCGGGGGCCGATCAGCCCCAGCATTTT.

The DNA of the CDR3 is TGTGCCACCAAGGGGGACGATTATGGCTACACCTTC. Translating gives CATKGDDYGYTF. The rearrangement links TRBV24-1 to TRBJ1-2; possibly TRBD1 for D (6 bases). This CDR3 has 12 amino acids. CDR1 is KGHDR, CDR2 SFDVKD, per germline. Trimming took 8 bases from V and 5 from J, leaving 11 bases between them.

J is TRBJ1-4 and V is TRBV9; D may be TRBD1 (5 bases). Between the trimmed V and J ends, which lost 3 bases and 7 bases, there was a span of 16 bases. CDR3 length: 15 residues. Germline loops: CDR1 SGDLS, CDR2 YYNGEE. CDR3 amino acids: CASSARGGSSEKLFF. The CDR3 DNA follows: TGTGCCAGCAGCGCCCGGGGGGGGAGCAGTGAAAAACTGTTTTTT.

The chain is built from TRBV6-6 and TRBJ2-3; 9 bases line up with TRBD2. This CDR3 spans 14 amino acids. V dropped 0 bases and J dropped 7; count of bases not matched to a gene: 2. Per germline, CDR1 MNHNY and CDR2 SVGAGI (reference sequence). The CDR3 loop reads CASSYSLAGYTQYF. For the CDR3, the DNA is TGTGCCAGCAGTTACTCACTAGCGGGCTATACGCAGTATTTT.

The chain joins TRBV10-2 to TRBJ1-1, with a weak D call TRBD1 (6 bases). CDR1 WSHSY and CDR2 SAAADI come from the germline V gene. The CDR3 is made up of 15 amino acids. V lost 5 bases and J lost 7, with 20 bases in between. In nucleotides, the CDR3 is TGCGCCAGCAGTCCCTCAGGGTTGGGGGCGGGTGAAGCTTTCTTT. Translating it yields CASSPSGLGAGEAFF.

Here the CDR3 DNA reads TGTGCCAGCGCGGGACAGGGAGGTTACACTGAAGCTTTCTTT. It is translated as CASAGQGGYTEAFF. The chain uses TRBV6-5 and TRBJ1-1; 9 nucleotides match TRBD1. CDR3 size: 14 residues. The J segment lost 3 bases and the V segment lost 8 bases, leaving 7 bases of the junction unmatched. The germline V gene has CDR1 MNHEY and CDR2 SVGAGI.

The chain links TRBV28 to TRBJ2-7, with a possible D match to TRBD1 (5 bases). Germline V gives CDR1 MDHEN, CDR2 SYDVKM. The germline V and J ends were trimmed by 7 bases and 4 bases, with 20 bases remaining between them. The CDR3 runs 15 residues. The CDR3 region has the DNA TGTGCCAGCACCTTGGCGGAGCAGGGTATGTACGAGCAGTACTTC. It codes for CASTLAEQGMYEQYF.

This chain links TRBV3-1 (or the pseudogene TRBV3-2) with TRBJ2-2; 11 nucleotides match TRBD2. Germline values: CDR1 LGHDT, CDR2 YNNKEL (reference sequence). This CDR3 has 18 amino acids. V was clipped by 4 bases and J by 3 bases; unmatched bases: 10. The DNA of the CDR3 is TGTGCCAGCAGCCTAAGTCCGGGACTAGCGGTTCACACCGGGGAGCTGTTTTTT. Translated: CASSLSPGLAVHTGELFF.

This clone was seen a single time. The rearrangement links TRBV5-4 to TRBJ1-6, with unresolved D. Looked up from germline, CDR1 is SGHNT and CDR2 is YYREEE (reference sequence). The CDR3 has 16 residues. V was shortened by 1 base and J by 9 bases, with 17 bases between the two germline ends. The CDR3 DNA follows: TGTGCCAGCAGCTTGTCGGTCAACTATGTTATTTCACCCCTCCACTTT. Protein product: CASSLSVNYVISPLHF.

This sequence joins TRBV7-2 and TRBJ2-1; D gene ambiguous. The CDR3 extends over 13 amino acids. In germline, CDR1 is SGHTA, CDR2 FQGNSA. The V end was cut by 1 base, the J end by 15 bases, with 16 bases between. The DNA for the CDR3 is TGTGCCAGCAGCTTAGTCGACTCTAGAGAGTCGTTCTTC. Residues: CASSLVDSRESFF. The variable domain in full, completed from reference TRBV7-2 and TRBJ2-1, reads GAGVSQSPSNKVTEKGKDVELRCDPISGHTALYWYRQSLGQGLEFLIYFQGNSAPDKSGLPSDRFSAERTGGSVSTLTIQRTQQEDSAVYLCASSLVDSRESFFGPGTRLTVL.

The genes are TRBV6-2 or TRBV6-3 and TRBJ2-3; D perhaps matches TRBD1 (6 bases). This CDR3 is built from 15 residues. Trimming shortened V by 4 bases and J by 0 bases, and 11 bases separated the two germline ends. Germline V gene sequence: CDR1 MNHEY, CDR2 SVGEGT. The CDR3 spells CASSFQQGSTDTQYF. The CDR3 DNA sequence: TGTGCCAGCAGTTTTCAACAGGGCAGCACAGATACGCAGTATTTT.

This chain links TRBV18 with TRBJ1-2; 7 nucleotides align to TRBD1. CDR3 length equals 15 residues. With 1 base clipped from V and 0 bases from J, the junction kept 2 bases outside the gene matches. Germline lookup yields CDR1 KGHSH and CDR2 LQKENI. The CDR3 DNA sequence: TGTGCCAGCTCACCACTGGGACAGACTAACTATGGCTACACCTTC. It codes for CASSPLGQTNYGYTF.

CDR3 loop: CATRGGTEAFF. CDR3 nucleotides: TGTGCCACCCGTGGGGGGACTGAAGCTTTCTTT. The chain has TRBV11-3 and TRBJ1-1; D is possibly TRBD1 (5 bases). From germline, CDR1 is SGHNT and CDR2 YENEEA. The V end was cut by 10 bases, the J end by 5 bases, with 11 bases between. The CDR3 is 11 amino acids.

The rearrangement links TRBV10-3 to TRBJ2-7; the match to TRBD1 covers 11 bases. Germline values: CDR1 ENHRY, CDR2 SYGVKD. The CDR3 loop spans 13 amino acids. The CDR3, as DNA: TGTGCTGTGGAGGACAGGGGGCTGGGGGAGCAGTACTTC. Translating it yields CAVEDRGLGEQYF.

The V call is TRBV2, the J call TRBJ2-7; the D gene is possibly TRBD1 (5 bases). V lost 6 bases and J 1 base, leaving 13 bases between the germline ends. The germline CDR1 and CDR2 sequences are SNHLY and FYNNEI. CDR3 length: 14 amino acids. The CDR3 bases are TGTGCCAGCAGGCTGACAGTTACATCCTACGAGCAGTACTTC. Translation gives CASRLTVTSYEQYF.

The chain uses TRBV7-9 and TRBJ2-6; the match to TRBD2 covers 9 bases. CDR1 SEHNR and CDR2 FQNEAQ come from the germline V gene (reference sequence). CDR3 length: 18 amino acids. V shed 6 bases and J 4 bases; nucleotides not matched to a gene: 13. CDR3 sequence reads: CASSFLAGPASGANVLTF. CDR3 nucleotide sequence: TGTGCCAGCAGTTTTCTAGCGGGACCTGCTTCCGGGGCCAACGTCCTGACTTTC.

CDR3 DNA: TGTGCCAGCGGACATGGGCGTAGTCTGATATACGAGCAGTACTTC. Its protein product is CASGHGRSLIYEQYF. The chain joins TRBV6-6 to TRBJ2-7; perhaps TRBD1 as D (5 bases). The germline gives CDR1 MNHNY, CDR2 SVGAGI (reference sequence). The length of the CDR3 is 15 residues. V was pared by 8 bases and J by 4 bases, with 21 bases between.

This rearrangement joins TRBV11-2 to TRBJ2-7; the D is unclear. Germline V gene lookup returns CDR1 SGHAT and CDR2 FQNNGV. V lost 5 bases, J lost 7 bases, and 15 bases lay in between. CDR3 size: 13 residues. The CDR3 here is CASSPPYSWEQYF. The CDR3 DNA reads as TGTGCCAGCAGCCCCCCCTATTCGTGGGAGCAGTACTTC.

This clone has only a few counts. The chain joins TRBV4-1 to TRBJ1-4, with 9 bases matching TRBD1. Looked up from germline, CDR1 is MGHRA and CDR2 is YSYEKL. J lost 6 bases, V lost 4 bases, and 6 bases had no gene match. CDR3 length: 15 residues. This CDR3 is CASSLGQGRYEKLFF. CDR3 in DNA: TGCGCCAGCAGCCTAGGACAGGGGCGATATGAAAAACTGTTTTTT.

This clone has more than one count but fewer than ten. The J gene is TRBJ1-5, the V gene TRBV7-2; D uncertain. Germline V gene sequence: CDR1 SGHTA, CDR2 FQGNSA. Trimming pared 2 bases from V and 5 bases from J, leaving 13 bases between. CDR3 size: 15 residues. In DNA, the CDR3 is TGTGCCAGCAGCTTAAGGTCGGGCGGGGATCAGCCCCAGCATTTT. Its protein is CASSLRSGGDQPQHF.

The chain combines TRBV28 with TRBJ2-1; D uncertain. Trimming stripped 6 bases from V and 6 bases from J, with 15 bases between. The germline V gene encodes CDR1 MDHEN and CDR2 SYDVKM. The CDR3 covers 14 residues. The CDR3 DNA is TGTGCCAGCAGACCTGTTTCGCACAGCAATGAGCAGTTCTTC. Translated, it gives CASRPVSHSNEQFF.

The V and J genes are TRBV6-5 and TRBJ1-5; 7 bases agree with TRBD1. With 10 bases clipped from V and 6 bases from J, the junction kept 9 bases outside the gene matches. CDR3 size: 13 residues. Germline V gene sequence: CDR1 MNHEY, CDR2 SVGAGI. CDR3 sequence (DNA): TGTGCCACAGTCCCAACAGGGGTTCAGCCCCAGCATTTT. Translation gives CATVPTGVQPQHF.

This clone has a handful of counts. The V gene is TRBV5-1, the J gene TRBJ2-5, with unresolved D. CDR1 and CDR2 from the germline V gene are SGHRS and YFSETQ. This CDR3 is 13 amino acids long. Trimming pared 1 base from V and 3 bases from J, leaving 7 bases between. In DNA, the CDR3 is TGCGCCAGCAGCTTGTATTCTGAAGAGACCCAGTACTTC. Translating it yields CASSLYSEETQYF.

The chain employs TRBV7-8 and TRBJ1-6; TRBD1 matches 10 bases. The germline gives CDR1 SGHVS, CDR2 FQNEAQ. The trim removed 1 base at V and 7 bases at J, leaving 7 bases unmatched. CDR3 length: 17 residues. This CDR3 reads CASSLVGTGVRNSPLHF. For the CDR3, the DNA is TGTGCCAGCAGCTTAGTGGGGACAGGGGTAAGGAATTCACCCCTCCACTTT.

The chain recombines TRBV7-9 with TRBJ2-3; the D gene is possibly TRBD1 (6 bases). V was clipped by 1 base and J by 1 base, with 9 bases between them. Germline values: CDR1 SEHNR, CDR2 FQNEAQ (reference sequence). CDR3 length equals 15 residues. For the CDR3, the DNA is TGTGCCAGCAGCTTAGGGTACAGGGGCACAGATACGCAGTATTTT. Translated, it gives CASSLGYRGTDTQYF.

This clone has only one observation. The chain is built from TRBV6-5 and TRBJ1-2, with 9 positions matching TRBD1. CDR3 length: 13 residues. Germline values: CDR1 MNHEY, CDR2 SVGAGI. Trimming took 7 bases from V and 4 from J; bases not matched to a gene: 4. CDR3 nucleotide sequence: TGTGCCAGCACACGGACAGGGGTCTATGGCTACACCTTC. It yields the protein CASTRTGVYGYTF.

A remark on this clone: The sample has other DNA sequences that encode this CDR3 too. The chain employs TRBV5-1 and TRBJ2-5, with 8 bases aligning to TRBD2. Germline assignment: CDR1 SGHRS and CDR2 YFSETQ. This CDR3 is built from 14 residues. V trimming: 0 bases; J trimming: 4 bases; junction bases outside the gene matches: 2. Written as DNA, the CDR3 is TGCGCCAGCAGCTTGGGGCTAGCGGGAGAGACCCAGTACTTC. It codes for CASSLGLAGETQYF.